The clone carrying this T cell receptor beta chain has only one observation. The sample is drawn from a study of tumour-infiltrating T cells in Burkitt lymphoma. Across the whole study: Repertoire clonality predicted overall and progression-free survival.

V was trimmed by 0 bases and J by 3 bases, leaving 10 bases between them. Germline V CDR1 and CDR2: SGHRS, YFSETQ. This CDR3 comprises 15 residues. Sequencing used immunoSEQ multiplex PCR; TCRdb keeps in-frame clones, though not all of them. Here the sample spans about 7,600 clones, approximately 18% being singletons. The sequenced sample consisted of tumor tissue. The chain is built from TRBV5-1 and TRBJ1-5; no clear D gene. The receptor was isolated from a human donor with diffuse large B-cell lymphoma. In nucleotides, the CDR3 is TGCGCCAGCAGCTTGGTTGCAGGACCCAATCAGCCCCAGCATTTT. It codes for CASSLVAGPNQPQHF. Supplemented by reference TRBV5-1 and TRBJ1-5, the full variable domain reads KAGVTQTPRYLIKTRGQQVTLSCSPISGHRSVSWYQQTPGQGLQFLFEYFSETQRNKGNFPGRFSGRQFSNSRSEMNVSTLELGDSALYLCASSLVAGPNQPQHFGDGTRLSIL.